This T cell receptor (beta chain) was recovered during a study of Ad26.COV2.S vaccination and SARS-CoV-2 variants. Trimming removed 6 bases from V and 8 bases from J; junction bases left unmatched: 3. Germline V gene sequence: CDR1 SNHLY, CDR2 FYNNEI. The CDR3 totals 13 residues. TCRdb's table, derived via immunoSEQ multiplex PCR, lists solely in-frame clones and lacks some. In the table there are 240,000 or so clones, roughly 90% of which are singletons. As to treatment: around 19 received Ad26.COV2.S at low or high dose, single or two shots; a few received placebo; per-sample allocation not given. Vaccine and placebo recipients were sampled on day 63 after the first injection.

The sequence was obtained from a person between 18 and 65 years old who received the Ad26.COV2.S COVID-19 vaccine or a placebo. V gene TRBV2 combines with J gene TRBJ2-2; 10 bases agree with TRBD1. The sample was peripheral blood, taken in a trial of Ad26.COV2.S vaccine versus placebo. The CDR3 loop reads CASSGTGVGELFF. CDR3 in DNA: TGTGCCAGCAGCGGGACAGGGGTGGGGGAGCTGTTTTTT. The full variable domain, with the rest looked up from reference TRBV2 and TRBJ2-2, is EPEVTQTPSHQVTQMGQEVILRCVPISNHLYFYWYRQILGQKVEFLVSFYNNEISEKSEIFDDQFSVERPDGSNFTLKIRSTKLEDSAMYFCASSGTGVGELFFGEGSRLTVL.